The 10 T cell receptor beta chains below come from one sample, sequenced in a study of blood T cell repertoires in COVID-19 (dated by TCRdb to 2020 to 2022). The library was obtained by the immunoSEQ multiplex PCR assay. Not all clones reach the TCRdb copy of this immuneACCESS table, which keeps in-frame sequences only. Checked studies attribute under half of the gap to unresolved V genes and leave the rest unexplained. The sample contains under 250,000 clones, 80% of them found a single time. Roughly 4.5% of the sample is held by the ten biggest clonotypes. The source material was PBMCs or T cells enriched from blood (not recorded which). These receptor sequences come from a man aged 30 to 39 with acute COVID-19.

This clone was seen only a few times. The chain uses TRBV9 and TRBJ2-2; D is unclear. Per the germline V gene, CDR1 is SGDLS and CDR2 is YYNGEE. CDR3 length equals 15 residues. The V end was cut by 0 bases, the J end by 4 bases, with 10 bases between. The CDR3 DNA follows: TGTGCCAGCAGCGTAGGAAGCGCTCCCACCGGGGAGCTGTTTTTT. Translated, it gives CASSVGSAPTGELFF.

This chain links TRBV6-6 with TRBJ1-5, with 10 bases lining up with TRBD1. With V trimmed by 5 bases and J by 2 bases, 3 bases remained unmatched. The CDR3 is 15 residues long. Germline CDR1 and CDR2: MNHNY and SVGAGI (reference sequence). CDR3 nucleotides: TGTGCCAGCAGTCCCGGGACAGGGGGCAATCAGCCCCAGCATTTT. Its protein product is CASSPGTGGNQPQHF.

V usage is TRBV28 and J usage is TRBJ1-3; TRBD1 matches at 9 bases. Trimming at V came to 6 bases and at J to 2 bases, leaving 5 bases not matched to a gene. The CDR3 contains 15 residues. CDR1 is MDHEN, CDR2 SYDVKM, per germline. CDR3 nucleotide sequence: TGTGCCAGCAGCACACAGGGGGCGGCTGGAAACACCATATATTTT. It specifies CASSTQGAAGNTIYF.

The V call is TRBV5-1, the J call TRBJ1-2; no reliable D call. Deletions cut 0 bases from V and 3 bases from J, with 12 bases between. CDR1 and CDR2 (germline): SGHRS, YFSETQ. The CDR3 has 15 residues. The CDR3 reads CASSLGRARDYGYTF. The DNA of the CDR3 is TGCGCCAGCAGCTTGGGGCGGGCGAGAGACTATGGCTACACCTTC.

This CDR3 reads CSVEIHGGGCSPLHF. The DNA of the CDR3 is TGCAGCGTTGAAATCCATGGAGGGGGCTGTTCACCCCTCCACTTT. The chain combines TRBV29-1 with TRBJ1-6, with 7 bases lining up with TRBD1. V gave up 2 bases and J gave up 9 bases; unmatched junction bases: 10. The CDR3 runs to 15 residues. Germline V gives CDR1 SQVTM, CDR2 ANQGSEA.

The V call is TRBV6-5, the J call TRBJ2-7; D is undetermined. Germline CDR1 reads MNHEY; CDR2 reads SVGAGI. Trimming pared 7 bases from V and 1 base from J, leaving 5 bases between. This CDR3 contains 11 residues. CDR3 sequence: CASTLSYEQYF. Written as DNA, the CDR3 is TGTGCCAGCACTCTTTCCTACGAGCAGTACTTC.

The rearrangement uses TRBV7-6 and TRBJ2-1; 11 positions match TRBD2. The CDR3 loop spans 15 amino acids. The V and J ends lost 5 bases and 6 bases, in that order; junction bases with no gene match: 6. Germline-derived CDR1 and CDR2 are SGHVS and FNYEAQ. For the CDR3, the DNA is TGTGCCAGCAGCCAAATAGCGGGGGGGCCCAATGAGCAGTTCTTC. This encodes CASSQIAGGPNEQFF.

The table lists this clone with a count of one. CDR3 bases: TGCAGCGTTGGGGGACAGGGGATCGGAAAACTGTTTTTT. As protein: CSVGGQGIGKLFF. V is TRBV29-1 and J is TRBJ1-4, with TRBD1 matching 10 bases. This CDR3 has 13 amino acids. V lost 4 bases, J lost 10 bases, and 6 bases stayed unmatched. Germline lookup yields CDR1 SQVTM and CDR2 ANQGSEA.

The rearrangement joins TRBV3-1 (or the pseudogene TRBV3-2) to TRBJ2-4, with D possibly matching TRBD1 (6 bases). Germline CDR1 is LGHDT and CDR2 is YNNKEL (reference sequence). Trimming cost V 3 bases and J 0 bases, with 15 bases left between them. CDR3 length equals 17 residues. The CDR3 sequence: CASSQVGGSGAKNIQYF. For the CDR3, the DNA is TGTGCCAGCAGCCAGGTAGGGGGATCTGGAGCCAAAAACATTCAGTACTTC.

This chain links TRBV13 with TRBJ1-2; D possibly corresponds to TRBD1 (6 bases). The germline CDR1 and CDR2 sequences are PRHDT and FYEKMQ (reference sequence). This CDR3 has 12 amino acids. Trimming cost V 5 bases and J 8 bases, with 12 bases left between them. CDR3 nucleotide sequence: TGTGCCAGCAGCATACAGGGACGAGGCTACACCTTC. Protein product: CASSIQGRGYTF.